These 29 T cell receptor beta chains originate from one sample sequenced in a study of shared clonotypes between healthy human individuals. Naive CD8 cells were CD45RO-negative, positively selected for CCR7, excluding terminally differentiated effector memory CD45RA+ cells. Libraries were prepared by immunoSEQ multiplex PCR; TCRdb keeps only in-frame clonotypes and omits some of them. This sample carries a few million clones, around 93% of them seen once, and the ten largest clones take under 2%. Sequencing input: naive CD8+ T cells from PBMCs. Every receptor here comes from a man aged 18 to 29 in good health. Some clones in this sample may be carry-over from other donors' samples.

The V and J genes are TRBV28 and TRBJ2-3, with D perhaps matching TRBD1 (6 bases). The CDR3 is 14 amino acids. Germline V gene data show CDR1 as MDHEN and CDR2 as SYDVKM. Trimming removed 4 bases from V and 0 bases from J, with 8 bases in between. The CDR3 protein is CASSWTASTDTQYF. CDR3 DNA: TGTGCCAGCAGTTGGACAGCCAGCACAGATACGCAGTATTTT. Looking up the rest from reference TRBV28 and TRBJ2-3 gives the full variable domain: DVKVTQSSRYLVKRTGEKVFLECVQDMDHENMFWYRQDPGLGLRLIYFSYDVKMKEKGDIPEGYSVSREKKERFSLILESASTNQTSMYLCASSWTASTDTQYFGPGTRLTVL.

The rearrangement joins TRBV29-1 to TRBJ2-2, with D perhaps given as TRBD1 or TRBD2 (5 bases each). Trimming took off 0 bases at V and 2 bases at J, with 13 bases between the two ends. The CDR3 totals 16 residues. Germline V gene sequence: CDR1 SQVTM, CDR2 ANQGSEA. Here the CDR3 reads CSVEDPGAANTGELFF. In DNA form, the CDR3 reads TGCAGCGTTGAAGACCCCGGGGCAGCTAACACCGGGGAGCTGTTTTTT.

This chain joins TRBV10-3 and TRBJ1-1; D remains ambiguous. The CDR3 spans 14 residues. Germline V CDR1 and CDR2: ENHRY, SYGVKD. The V end lost 4 bases, the J end lost 1 base, and 10 bases lay between the germline ends. CDR3 loop: CAISVSLGNTEAFF. The CDR3 DNA is TGTGCCATCAGTGTGAGCCTCGGGAACACTGAAGCTTTCTTT.

This clone appeared once. The rearrangement links TRBV27 to TRBJ2-4, with D maybe TRBD1 (5 bases). Germline V gene lookup returns CDR1 MNHEY and CDR2 SMNVEV (reference sequence). Trimming stripped 2 bases from V and 7 bases from J, with 9 bases between. CDR3 size: 13 residues. The chain's CDR3 is CASSLGRANIQYF. CDR3 in DNA: TGTGCCAGCAGTTTAGGCAGGGCCAACATTCAGTACTTC.

The chain joins TRBV7-9 to TRBJ2-1; 12 bases fit TRBD2. The length of the CDR3 is 17 residues. Trimming cost V 2 bases and J 5 bases; bases outside gene matches: 7. Germline V CDR1 and CDR2: SEHNR, FQNEAQ (reference sequence). The CDR3 protein is CASSLRRTSGTNNEQFF. The CDR3 DNA reads as TGTGCCAGCAGCTTAAGGAGGACTAGCGGGACTAACAATGAGCAGTTCTTC.

J is TRBJ2-7 and V is TRBV27, with D hard to call. The CDR3 runs to 13 residues. The V gene's germline CDR1 is MNHEY and CDR2 SMNVEV (reference sequence). Trimming pared 6 bases from V and 3 bases from J, leaving 12 bases between. The CDR3 DNA reads TGTGCCAGCAGACCCCCCTTTGGCTACGAGCAGTACTTC. It is translated as CASRPPFGYEQYF.

This sequence joins TRBV29-1 and TRBJ2-7, with a weak D call TRBD2 (6 bases). There are 10 residues in the CDR3. The V end lost 7 bases, the J end lost 6 bases, and 10 bases lay between the germline ends. The germline V gene encodes CDR1 SQVTM and CDR2 ANQGSEA. The CDR3 bases are TGCAGCGCCGGGGGTTCCGAGCAGTACTTC. Translating gives CSAGGSEQYF.

This chain links TRBV4-3 with TRBJ2-7; possibly TRBD2 for D (5 bases). Germline loops: CDR1 LGHNA, CDR2 YSLEER. V was shortened by 0 bases and J by 3 bases, with 12 bases between the two germline ends. CDR3 size: 15 residues. The CDR3, as DNA: TGCGCCAGCAGCCAAGACCGGCTAGCTTACTACGAGCAGTACTTC. Its protein product is CASSQDRLAYYEQYF.

To note about this clone: Other DNA sequences within the sample encode an identical CDR3. The chain is built from TRBV9 and TRBJ2-5, with TRBD2 as a possible D gene (5 bases). Trimming took off 4 bases at V and 5 bases at J, with 12 bases between the two ends. The CDR3 loop spans 13 amino acids. Germline CDR1 and CDR2: SGDLS and YYNGEE. The CDR3 region has the DNA TGTGCCAGCAGCCGAGGGTTGGCCGAGACCCAGTACTTC. Translating it yields CASSRGLAETQYF.

The chain couples TRBV19 to TRBJ2-3; D unresolved. This CDR3 has 12 residues. Germline V lookup: CDR1 LNHDA, CDR2 SQIVND (reference sequence). V lost 8 bases and J 5 bases, leaving 11 bases between the germline ends. CDR3 sequence: CASWPGRDTQYF. CDR3 DNA: TGTGCCAGTTGGCCGGGTAGAGATACGCAGTATTTT.

The chain recombines TRBV5-1 with TRBJ1-1; maybe TRBD1 (5 bases). This CDR3 has 14 residues. V was clipped by 1 base and J by 5 bases, with 12 bases between them. The V gene's germline CDR1 is SGHRS and CDR2 YFSETQ. The CDR3 reads CASSLRTGGTEAFF. As DNA, the CDR3 is TGCGCCAGCAGCTTGCGGACTGGGGGGACTGAAGCTTTCTTT.

A word on this clone: The sample contains more than one DNA sequence encoding this CDR3. This sequence joins TRBV15 and TRBJ1-1; D unclear. The length of the CDR3 is 12 residues. CDR1 is LNHNV and CDR2 is YYDKDF in the germline V gene (reference sequence). V was shortened by 0 bases and J by 6 bases, with 5 bases between the two germline ends. The CDR3 DNA is TGTGCCACCAGCAGAGATGAATCTGAAGCTTTCTTT. Translated, it gives CATSRDESEAFF. Variable domain in full (rest from reference TRBV15 and TRBJ1-1): DAMVIQNPRYQVTQFGKPVTLSCSQTLNHNVMYWYQQKSSQAPKLLFHYYDKDFNNEADTPDNFQSRRPNTSFCFLDIRSPGLGDTAMYLCATSRDESEAFFGQGTRLTVV.

The rearrangement uses TRBV16 and TRBJ2-7; TRBD1 is a possible D gene (6 bases). The V end was cut by 3 bases, the J end by 3 bases, with 12 bases between. Germline values: CDR1 KGHSY, CDR2 FQNENV. This CDR3 has 14 residues. The CDR3 region has the DNA TGTGCCAGCAGCCAGAGGACAGTAAACTACGAGCAGTACTTC. It specifies CASSQRTVNYEQYF.

CDR3 nucleotides: TGTGCCAGCAGCTTAGACCTAAGAGGTTCTCGGGCAGGGGGCGAGACCCAGTACTTC. Translated: CASSLDLRGSRAGGETQYF. The V gene is TRBV11-2, the J gene TRBJ2-5; 8 positions agree with TRBD1. The ends lost 0 bases at V and 5 bases at J; junction bases unmatched: 17. The CDR3 covers 19 residues. Germline loops: CDR1 SGHAT, CDR2 FQNNGV.

This chain connects TRBV7-9 to TRBJ2-1; 7 bases match TRBD2. Germline loops: CDR1 SEHNR, CDR2 FQNEAQ (reference sequence). The CDR3 sequence is 17 residues long. The ends lost 4 bases at V and 1 base at J; junction bases unmatched: 10. The CDR3 nucleotides are TGTGCCAGCAGCTCCGGGGAGACTAGCCGTTCCTACAATGAGCAGTTCTTC. It is translated as CASSSGETSRSYNEQFF.

V usage is TRBV25-1 and J usage is TRBJ2-3, with 10 bases fitting TRBD2. Germline assignment: CDR1 MGHDK and CDR2 SYGVNS. The CDR3 sequence is 14 residues long. The trim removed 5 bases at V and 6 bases at J, leaving 5 bases unmatched. The CDR3 DNA reads as TGTGCCAGCAGTAGCGGGAGGGAGGTGGATACGCAGTATTTT. Translated, it gives CASSSGREVDTQYF. The whole variable domain, filled in from reference TRBV25-1 and TRBJ2-3, reads EADIYQTPRYLVIGTGKKITLECSQTMGHDKMYWYQQDPGMELHLIHYSYGVNSTEKGDLSSESTVSRIRTEHFPLTLESARPSHTSQYLCASSSGREVDTQYFGPGTRLTVL.

The V and J genes are TRBV19 and TRBJ1-3; no reliable D call. The CDR3 sequence is 16 residues long. The V gene lost 0 bases and the J gene lost 0 bases, with 9 bases spanning the gap. CDR1 and CDR2 (germline): LNHDA, SQIVND (reference sequence). As DNA, the CDR3 is TGTGCCAGTAGTATAGACCGAACCTCCTCTGGAAACACCATATATTTT. It translates to CASSIDRTSSGNTIYF.

The rearrangement uses TRBV15 and TRBJ1-3, with D possibly TRBD1 on 5 matching bases. CDR3 length: 15 amino acids. Germline V gene data show CDR1 as LNHNV and CDR2 as YYDKDF (reference sequence). The V and J ends lost 5 bases and 0 bases respectively, with 11 bases between them. The CDR3 sequence is CATSPGLSSGNTIYF. CDR3 bases: TGTGCCACCAGCCCGGGACTTAGCTCTGGAAACACCATATATTTT.

The V call is TRBV4-1, the J call TRBJ2-2; possibly TRBD2 for D (6 bases). Trimming shortened V by 0 bases and J by 4 bases, and 18 bases separated the two germline ends. The CDR3 totals 18 residues. In germline, CDR1 is MGHRA, CDR2 YSYEKL. CDR3 in amino acids: CASSQDPVRGLGTGELFF. The DNA of the CDR3 is TGCGCCAGCAGCCAAGATCCGGTACGGGGACTCGGCACCGGGGAGCTGTTTTTT.

The chain recombines TRBV5-1 with TRBJ2-7; 8 nucleotides match TRBD1. CDR3 length: 17 amino acids. Trimming removed 1 base from V and 5 bases from J; junction bases left unmatched: 14. Germline V gives CDR1 SGHRS, CDR2 YFSETQ. DNA of the CDR3: TGCGCCAGCAGCTTGAGGCCGCCCGACAGGGGTTTCGACGAGCAGTACTTC. This codes for CASSLRPPDRGFDEQYF. Looking up the rest from reference TRBV5-1 and TRBJ2-7 gives the full variable domain: KAGVTQTPRYLIKTRGQQVTLSCSPISGHRSVSWYQQTPGQGLQFLFEYFSETQRNKGNFPGRFSGRQFSNSRSEMNVSTLELGDSALYLCASSLRPPDRGFDEQYFGPGTRLTVT.

On this clone: Other DNA sequences from this sample encode an identical CDR3 as well. The rearrangement links TRBV6-5 to TRBJ2-3, with D maybe TRBD2 (7 bases). Per germline, CDR1 MNHEY and CDR2 SVGAGI. This CDR3 is built from 15 residues. Trimming left V 2 bases short and J 1 base short, with 10 bases between. The DNA of the CDR3 is TGTGCCAGCAGTTACGGGCGGGGGCGCACAGATACGCAGTATTTT. Translated: CASSYGRGRTDTQYF.

The chain has TRBV14 and TRBJ1-2, with D unclear. CDR3 length: 14 amino acids. Per the germline V gene, CDR1 is SGHDN and CDR2 is FVKESK. V lost 1 base to trimming and J lost 4 bases, with 10 bases between them. CDR3 DNA sequence: TGTGCCAGCAGCCAAGGGGGTCTGGTCTATGGCTACACCTTC. Translated, it gives CASSQGGLVYGYTF. Full variable domain (outside the CDR3, taken from reference TRBV14 and TRBJ1-2): EAGVTQFPSHSVIEKGQTVTLRCDPISGHDNLYWYRRVMGKEIKFLLHFVKESKQDESGMPNNRFLAERTGGTYSTLKVQPAELEDSGVYFCASSQGGLVYGYTFGSGTRLTVV.

This clone came up once. This chain links TRBV6-5 with TRBJ2-1; TRBD2 matches 13 bases. The CDR3 extends over 15 amino acids. With 4 bases clipped from V and 4 bases from J, the junction kept 1 base outside the gene matches. Germline assignment: CDR1 MNHEY and CDR2 SVGAGI. CDR3 protein: CASSSLAGGYNEQFF. In DNA form, the CDR3 reads TGTGCCAGCAGTTCACTAGCGGGAGGGTACAATGAGCAGTTCTTC.

This clone was detected a few times. This chain uses TRBV10-3 with TRBJ1-1; weak D call: TRBD1 (5 bases). Germline CDR1 and CDR2: ENHRY and SYGVKD. This CDR3 comprises 11 residues. The V and J ends lost 5 bases and 7 bases respectively, with 8 bases between them. The CDR3 DNA reads as TGTGCCATCAGTCCAGGGCATGAAGCTTTCTTT. Protein sequence: CAISPGHEAFF.

The V gene is TRBV4-2, the J gene TRBJ1-3, with a possible D match to TRBD1 (6 bases). The CDR3 contains 17 residues. Germline-derived CDR1 and CDR2 are LGHNA and YNFKEQ. V was shortened by 0 bases and J by 4 bases, with 16 bases between the two germline ends. The chain's CDR3 is CASSQDPRGAEGNTIYF. The CDR3 region has the DNA TGTGCCAGCAGCCAAGATCCCCGGGGGGCTGAGGGAAACACCATATATTTT.

The chain combines TRBV27 with TRBJ2-7; weak D call: TRBD1 (5 bases). Trimming left V 5 bases short and J 5 bases short, with 13 bases between. The CDR3 has 13 residues. CDR1 and CDR2 from the germline V gene are MNHEY and SMNVEV (reference sequence). The CDR3 reads CASSQARANEQYF. Written as DNA, the CDR3 is TGTGCCAGCAGTCAGGCCAGGGCCAACGAGCAGTACTTC.

The V call is TRBV5-6, the J call TRBJ1-1; D gene uncertain. The CDR3 sequence is 15 residues long. The V gene lost 2 bases and the J gene lost 4 bases, with 15 bases spanning the gap. CDR1 is SGHDT and CDR2 is YYEEEE in the germline V gene. The CDR3 spells CASSFPPLLSTEAFF. CDR3 sequence (DNA): TGTGCCAGCAGCTTCCCCCCCCTGCTAAGCACTGAAGCTTTCTTT.

The chain couples TRBV7-9 to TRBJ2-4; 9 bases line up with TRBD1. CDR1 SEHNR and CDR2 FQNEAQ come from the germline V gene (reference sequence). V shed 1 base, J shed 0 bases, and the junction held 7 bases outside the gene matches. The CDR3 is made up of 18 amino acids. The CDR3 DNA is TGTGCCAGCAGCTTAGGGGTGGGGACAGGGTTAGCCAAAAACATTCAGTACTTC. Translating it yields CASSLGVGTGLAKNIQYF.

Concerning this clone: This sample also contains other DNA sequences that code for the same CDR3. This chain uses TRBV5-1 with TRBJ2-1, with D perhaps TRBD2 (5 bases). V was pared by 0 bases and J by 0 bases, with 7 bases between. The CDR3 is 15 residues long. Looked up from germline, CDR1 is SGHRS and CDR2 is YFSETQ. CDR3 region: CASSLGGSSYNEQFF. The DNA for the CDR3 is TGCGCCAGCAGCTTGGGTGGGAGCTCCTACAATGAGCAGTTCTTC. Using reference TRBV5-1 and TRBJ2-1 for the parts outside the CDR3, the full variable domain is KAGVTQTPRYLIKTRGQQVTLSCSPISGHRSVSWYQQTPGQGLQFLFEYFSETQRNKGNFPGRFSGRQFSNSRSEMNVSTLELGDSALYLCASSLGGSSYNEQFFGPGTRLTVL.